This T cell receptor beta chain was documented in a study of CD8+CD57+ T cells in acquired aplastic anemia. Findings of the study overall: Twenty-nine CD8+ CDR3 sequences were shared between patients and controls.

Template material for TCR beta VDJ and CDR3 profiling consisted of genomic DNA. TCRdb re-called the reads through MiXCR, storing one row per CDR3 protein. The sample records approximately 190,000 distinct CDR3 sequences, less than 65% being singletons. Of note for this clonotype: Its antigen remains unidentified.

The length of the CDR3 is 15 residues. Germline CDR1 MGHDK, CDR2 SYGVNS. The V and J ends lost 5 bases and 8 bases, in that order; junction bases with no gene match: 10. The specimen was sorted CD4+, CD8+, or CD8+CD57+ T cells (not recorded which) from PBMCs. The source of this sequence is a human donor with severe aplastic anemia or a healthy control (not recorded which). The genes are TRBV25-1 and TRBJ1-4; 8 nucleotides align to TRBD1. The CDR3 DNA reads TGTGCCAGCAGTCCAGCCAGGGGGCTTGGGGAAAAACTGTTTTTT. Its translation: CASSPARGLGEKLFF. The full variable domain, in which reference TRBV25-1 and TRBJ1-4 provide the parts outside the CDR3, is EADIYQTPRYLVIGTGKKITLECSQTMGHDKMYWYQQDPGMELHLIHYSYGVNSTEKGDLSSESTVSRIRTEHFPLTLESARPSHTSQYLCASSPARGLGEKLFFGSGTQLSVL.